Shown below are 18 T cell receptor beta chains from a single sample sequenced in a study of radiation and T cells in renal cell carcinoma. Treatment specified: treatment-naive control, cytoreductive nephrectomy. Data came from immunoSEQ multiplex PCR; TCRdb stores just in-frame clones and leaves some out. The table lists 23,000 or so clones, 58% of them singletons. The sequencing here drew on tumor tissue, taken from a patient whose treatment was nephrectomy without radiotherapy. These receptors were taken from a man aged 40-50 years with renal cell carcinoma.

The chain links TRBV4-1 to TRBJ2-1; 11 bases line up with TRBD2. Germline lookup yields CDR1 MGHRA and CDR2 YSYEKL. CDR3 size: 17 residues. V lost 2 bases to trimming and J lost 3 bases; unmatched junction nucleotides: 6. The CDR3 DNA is TGCGCCAGCAGCCAACAGCTAGCGGGAGGAGTCTACAATGAGCAGTTCTTC. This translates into CASSQQLAGGVYNEQFF.

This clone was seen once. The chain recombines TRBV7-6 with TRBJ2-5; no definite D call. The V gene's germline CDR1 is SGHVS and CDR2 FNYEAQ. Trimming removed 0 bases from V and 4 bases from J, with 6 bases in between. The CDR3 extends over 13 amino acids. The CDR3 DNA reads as TGTGCCAGCAGCTTAGCGTTAAGAGAGACCCAGTACTTC. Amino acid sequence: CASSLALRETQYF.

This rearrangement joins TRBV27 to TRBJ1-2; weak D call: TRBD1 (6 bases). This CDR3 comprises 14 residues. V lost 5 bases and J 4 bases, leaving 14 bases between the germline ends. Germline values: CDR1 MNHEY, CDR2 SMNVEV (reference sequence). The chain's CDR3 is CASSPAGGAYGYTF. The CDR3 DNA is TGTGCCAGCAGTCCTGCCGGGGGGGCCTATGGCTACACCTTC.

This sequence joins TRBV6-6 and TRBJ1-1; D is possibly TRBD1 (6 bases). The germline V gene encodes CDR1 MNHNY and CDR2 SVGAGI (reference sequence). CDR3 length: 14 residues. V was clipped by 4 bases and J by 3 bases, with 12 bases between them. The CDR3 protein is CASSSRGADTEAFF. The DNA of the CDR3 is TGTGCCAGCAGTTCCAGGGGTGCGGACACTGAAGCTTTCTTT.

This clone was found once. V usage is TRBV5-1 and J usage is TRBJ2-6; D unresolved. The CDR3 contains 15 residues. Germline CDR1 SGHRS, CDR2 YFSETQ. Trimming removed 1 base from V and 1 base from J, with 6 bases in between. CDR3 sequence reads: CASSLKGSGANVLTF. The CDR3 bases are TGCGCCAGCAGCTTGAAAGGTTCTGGGGCCAACGTCCTGACTTTC.

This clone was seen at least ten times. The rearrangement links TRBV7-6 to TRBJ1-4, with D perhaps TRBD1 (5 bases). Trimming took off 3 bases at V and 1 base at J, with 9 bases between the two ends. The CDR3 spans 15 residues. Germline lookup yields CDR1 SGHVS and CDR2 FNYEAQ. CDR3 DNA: TGTGCCAGCAGCTTTCGCGGGGGAACTAATGAAAAACTGTTTTTT. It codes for CASSFRGGTNEKLFF.

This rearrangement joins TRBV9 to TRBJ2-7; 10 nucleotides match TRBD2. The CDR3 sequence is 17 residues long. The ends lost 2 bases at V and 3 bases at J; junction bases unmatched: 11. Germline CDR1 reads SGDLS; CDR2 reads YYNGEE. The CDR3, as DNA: TGTGCCAGCAGCGTTGGGTCCCTAGCTAGCGGGAGCTACGAGCAGTACTTC. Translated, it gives CASSVGSLASGSYEQYF.

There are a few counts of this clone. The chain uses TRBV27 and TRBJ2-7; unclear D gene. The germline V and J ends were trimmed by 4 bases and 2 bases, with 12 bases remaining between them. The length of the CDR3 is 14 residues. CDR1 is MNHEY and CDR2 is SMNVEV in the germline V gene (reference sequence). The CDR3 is CASSSQRTAYEQYF. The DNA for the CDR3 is TGTGCCAGCAGTTCCCAGCGTACCGCCTACGAGCAGTACTTC.

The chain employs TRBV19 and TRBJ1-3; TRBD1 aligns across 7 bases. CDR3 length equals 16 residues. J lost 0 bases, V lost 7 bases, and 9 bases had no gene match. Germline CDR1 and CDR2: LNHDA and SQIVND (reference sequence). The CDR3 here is CASKTGGTASGNTIYF. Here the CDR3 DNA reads TGTGCCAGTAAGACGGGCGGGACAGCCTCTGGAAACACCATATATTTT.

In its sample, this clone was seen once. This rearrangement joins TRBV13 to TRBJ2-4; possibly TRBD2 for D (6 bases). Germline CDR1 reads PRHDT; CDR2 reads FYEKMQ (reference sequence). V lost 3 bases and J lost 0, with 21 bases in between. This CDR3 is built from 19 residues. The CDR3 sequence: CASSFMGGFVTLAKNIQYF. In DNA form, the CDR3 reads TGTGCCAGCAGCTTTATGGGAGGATTCGTGACTTTAGCCAAAAACATTCAGTACTTC.

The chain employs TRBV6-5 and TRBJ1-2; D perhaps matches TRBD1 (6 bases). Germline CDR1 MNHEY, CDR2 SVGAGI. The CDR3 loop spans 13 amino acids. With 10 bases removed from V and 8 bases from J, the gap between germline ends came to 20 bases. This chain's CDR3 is CATLQVGARGYTF. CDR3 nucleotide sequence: TGTGCCACTCTCCAGGTGGGGGCACGGGGCTACACCTTC.

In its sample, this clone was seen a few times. Here the CDR3 DNA reads TGTGCCATCAGCTCAGGGGGAACCCGCATGAACACTGAAGCTTTCTTT. It is translated as CAISSGGTRMNTEAFF. This chain joins TRBV10-3 and TRBJ1-1; TRBD1 matches 7 bases. Germline CDR1 ENHRY, CDR2 SYGVKD. V was pared by 6 bases and J by 0 bases, with 10 bases of the junction left unmatched. The CDR3 has 16 amino acids.

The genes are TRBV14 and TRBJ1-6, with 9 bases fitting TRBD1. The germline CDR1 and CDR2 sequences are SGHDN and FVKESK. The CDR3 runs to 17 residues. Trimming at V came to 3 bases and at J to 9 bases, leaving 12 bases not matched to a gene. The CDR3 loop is CASSHRSGTGRGSPLHF. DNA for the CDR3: TGTGCCAGCAGCCATCGATCCGGGACAGGGAGGGGTTCACCCCTCCACTTT. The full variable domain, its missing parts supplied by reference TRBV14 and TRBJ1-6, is EAGVTQFPSHSVIEKGQTVTLRCDPISGHDNLYWYRRVMGKEIKFLLHFVKESKQDESGMPNNRFLAERTGGTYSTLKVQPAELEDSGVYFCASSHRSGTGRGSPLHFGNGTRLTVT.

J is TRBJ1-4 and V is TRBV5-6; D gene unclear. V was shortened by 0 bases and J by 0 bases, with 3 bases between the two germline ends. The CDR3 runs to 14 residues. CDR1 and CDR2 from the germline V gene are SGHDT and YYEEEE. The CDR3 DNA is TGTGCCAGCAGCTTGGGCGCAACTAATGAAAAACTGTTTTTT. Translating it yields CASSLGATNEKLFF.

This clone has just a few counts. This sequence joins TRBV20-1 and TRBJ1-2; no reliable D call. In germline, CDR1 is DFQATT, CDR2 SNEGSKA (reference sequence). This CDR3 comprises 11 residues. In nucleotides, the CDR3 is TGCAGGGTAGAGGGCTCCTATGGCTACACCTTC. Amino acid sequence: CRVEGSYGYTF.

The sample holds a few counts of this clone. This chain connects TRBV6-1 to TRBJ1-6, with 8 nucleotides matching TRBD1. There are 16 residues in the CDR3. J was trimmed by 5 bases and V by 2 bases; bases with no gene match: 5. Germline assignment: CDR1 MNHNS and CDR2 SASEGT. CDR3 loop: CASSETGGVDNSPLHF. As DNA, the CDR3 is TGTGCCAGCAGTGAAACAGGGGGGGTTGATAATTCACCCCTCCACTTT.

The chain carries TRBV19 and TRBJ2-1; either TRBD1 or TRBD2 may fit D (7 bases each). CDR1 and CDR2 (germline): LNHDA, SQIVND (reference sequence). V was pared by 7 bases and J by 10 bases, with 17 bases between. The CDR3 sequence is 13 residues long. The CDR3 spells CASTPGGGGEQFF. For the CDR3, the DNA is TGTGCCAGTACCCCAGGGGGGGGTGGGGAGCAGTTCTTC.

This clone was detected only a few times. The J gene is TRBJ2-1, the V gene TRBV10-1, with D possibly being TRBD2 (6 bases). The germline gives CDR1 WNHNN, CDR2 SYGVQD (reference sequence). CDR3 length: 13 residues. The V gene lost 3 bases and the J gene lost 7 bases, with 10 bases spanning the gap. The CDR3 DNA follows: TGCGCCAGCAGTGAATCGGGGGTAAATGAGCAGTTCTTC. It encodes CASSESGVNEQFF.